This T cell receptor beta chain was profiled in a study of tumor and adjacent non-tumor tissue in lung cancer. Turning to the study itself: There were roughly 11 adenocarcinoma, a couple of squamous cell carcinoma and 1 small cell lung cancer cases. Patients were aged about 30 to 80, 10 men and roughly 5 women, stage I to III.

This clonotype was counted between two and nine times. This CDR3 comprises 19 residues. CDR1 and CDR2 (germline): SGHAT, FQNNGV. V was pared by 1 base and J by 0 bases, with 16 bases between. TCRbeta libraries were built with three rounds of nested PCR, modified from ARM-PCR. TCRdb fed the multiplex PCR reads into MiXCR, producing one record per CDR3 protein. The sample has approximately 77,000 distinct CDR3 sequences, approximately 80% seen once; the top ten hold about 51%. RNA was extracted from bulk tissue without any cell sorting. More than 3 cm separated this lung sample from the edge of the tumor.

J is TRBJ2-6 and V is TRBV11-2; tentative D call: TRBD1 (5 bases). The TCR sequence derives from a man aged 55 to 70 with non-small cell lung cancer. The specimen was distant non-tumor lung tissue. In DNA, the CDR3 is TGTGCCAGCAGCTTAGTAGCAAAGGACAAGCCCTCTGGGGCCAACGTCCTGACTTTC. This sequence encodes CASSLVAKDKPSGANVLTF.